The present TCR beta chain was sequenced within a study of cytomegalovirus exposure and HLA in healthy donors (dated by TCRdb to about 2017). Regarding the study in general: An earlier analysis of some 550 of the donors reported approximately 300 Gb of sequence data and approximately 110 million unique TCR beta sequences from about 179 million T cells. In a later analysis, previously published TCR beta repertoires from about 670 donors were re-analyzed and high-resolution HLA genotyping was added so that TCR occurrence patterns could be studied. Of the roughly 400 genotyped donors, roughly 76% were placed in the genetic ancestry cluster associated with self-reported Caucasian donors. The study was designed to test whether signatures of past pathogen exposure could be identified by cataloging public T cell receptors. The study combined high-throughput TCR immunosequencing, statistical association of individual TCRs with disease status, and machine learning to predict cytomegalovirus infection status. All discovery cohort repertoires had been generated on a single sequencing platform. In addition to the first cohort of 650 to 800 subjects, a separate validation cohort of approximately 130 different subjects was used. An earlier analysis of about 620 of the donors applied high-throughput TCR beta sequencing to assess whether each TCR beta V gene segment acted as functional or pseudogenic. Both class I and class II loci were covered by HLA typing, at four-digit resolution. On average, around 240,000 unique TCR beta nucleotide sequences were sequenced per donor among 350 to 400 genotyped donors of the cohort, with roughly 18% of those sequences being non-productive. The number of donors typed differed by locus, with about 629-630 for A, B, C, DRB1 and DQB1, over 500 for DQA1, about 610 for DPA1, and under 490 for DPB1. Rather than drawing on any new phenotypic data, the later analysis identified candidate immune exposures from TCR beta sequences and the way those sequences occurred across donors. Approximately 300 gigabases of sequencing data and around 87 million unique TCR sequences were included in an early release covering roughly 600 HLA-typed donors. Genome-wide SNP genotypes for about 60% of the roughly 700 donors were used in a later genetic analysis, which treated that subset as a discovery cohort. Using immunosequencing, the study profiled T cell repertoires from 500 to 800 subjects and related those repertoires to cytomegalovirus serostatus. Because of strong linkage in the cohort, 5 or 6 DR-DQ haplotypes were treated as single units for association and clustering. Donor age, sex, ethnicity and CMV serostatus were compiled together with the repertoire data.

As to this clone: The antigen this receptor binds is unknown. Base-call qualities are not available, and no considerably larger clone is one nucleotide away.

The research as a whole found: Several of the top co-occurrence clusters appeared to be linked to parvovirus B19, influenza, CMV and Epstein-Barr virus, according to a later analysis. The authors suggested that the approach could potentially be generalized to other disease states and immunological phenotypes. The classifier was reported to diagnose cytomegalovirus status with high specificity and sensitivity in both the original and validation cohorts. In vitro tests confirmed that a few of the cytomegalovirus-associated TCR beta chains recognize cytomegalovirus antigens. Across donors, most TCR sequences were observed very rarely, whereas some public TCRs were present in many individuals. Some IMGT-functional V segments, including TRBV6-2 and TRBV6-3, could not be told apart with the 87-base-pair reads, so those segments were excluded. A further reported finding was that TCR beta sequences accurately predicted the HLA-A and HLA-B alleles for most subjects in the first cohort. Correlated functional status among segregating V segments might reflect linkage disequilibrium, but an unknown experimental factor could not be ruled out. A later analysis found that HLA-associated TCR beta chains were more clonally expanded and had lower generation probabilities than equally common non-associated chains. According to a later analysis, most CMV-associated TCR beta chains appeared to be HLA-restricted, and the HLA associations seemed to be driven largely by CMV exposure. CMV serostatus was the only immune exposure information available for the cohort. Because counts were too low, roughly 16 rarely observed V segments, including chromosome 9 orphons, were excluded from the earlier analysis of around 640 of the donors. The study listed over 150 TCR beta chains as associated with cytomegalovirus. A later analysis found that TCR association rates varied across HLA loci, with DRB1 alleles showing the most associated TCRs and HLA-C alleles the fewest. A later genetic analysis reported fewer N-insertions in productive TCRs among donors in an Asian-associated ancestry cluster than the roughly 720-donor mean. Presence/absence analyses assumed roughly uniform sequencing depth across donors, an assumption that may not hold. A later genetic analysis associated a missense DCLRE1C variant with V-gene and J-gene trimming of TCR beta chains, and an independent cohort replicated the association. Because HLA typing was missing for some donors at each locus, association tests included only the typed subset. Strong co-occurrence of HLA alleles, especially DR and DQ, made assigning TCR associations to individual alleles difficult. A group of highly shared sequence variants was considered likely to be a technical artifact of the sequencing pipeline. In a later analysis, 16,951 TCR beta sequences were associated with specific HLA alleles at a false discovery rate of 0.05. In this cohort, only TCR beta chains were sequenced, and detectable features were limited by the absence of alpha or paired-chain data. In an earlier analysis of several hundred of the donors, most TCR beta V segments were observed in productive rearrangements about 87% or about 30% of the time, broadly matching IMGT annotations.

The CDR3 holds 13 amino acids from the cysteine to the phenylalanine. This entry keeps only the CDR3 DNA: 39 bases, framed from base 1. CDR1 and CDR2, looked up from the germline V gene, are MNHNS and SASEGT. The cohort was made up of 666 healthy bone marrow donors. At the time of sampling, all cohort members were nominally healthy, though unrecorded immune exposures were likely present. The donor was CMV seronegative and belonged to the group of 350 to 400 seronegative cohort members. A peripheral blood sample was collected from each donor, and TCR beta sequencing was performed on peripheral blood mononuclear cells. Genomic DNA was extracted from the blood cell samples with the Qiagen DNeasy Blood Extraction Kit. The library was prepared using the immunoSEQ multiplex PCR assay. A mixture of 60 forward primers for TCR Vbeta segments and 13 reverse primers for TCR Jbeta segments was used in the multiplex PCR. Amplification of the CDR3 region of rearranged TCR beta genes was performed with a multiplex PCR assay on genomic DNA. On the Illumina HiSeq System, the amplified TCR beta libraries were sequenced as 87-base-pair reads. As for the original processing: Across the roughly 700 repertoires, a later analysis counted approximately 75 million unique TCR beta chains, approximately 10 million of which were shared by at least two donors. To remove PCR and sequencing errors, raw reads were error-corrected and collapsed into unique sequences using a nearest-neighbor algorithm that merged closely related sequences. V, D and J gene segments were assigned by aligning CDR3 sequences to IMGT reference sequences. Each retained sequence needed at least a six-nucleotide match to both a V gene segment and a J gene segment. A rearrangement counted as productive if the CDR3 had no stop codons and remained in frame with V and J, and every other rearrangement counted as non-productive. CDR3 was defined according to IMGT convention as the region running from the second conserved V-encoded cysteine to the conserved J-encoded phenylalanine. Sequences without an unambiguous match to a single V gene segment were excluded from the earlier analysis of 450 to 650 of the donors. An earlier analysis of 587 of the donors called V segments functional above 56.7% productive rearrangements and segregating when the between-donor standard deviation exceeded 5%. A statistical classification framework was developed to diagnose cytomegalovirus status using the catalog of TCR beta chain sequences. In a later analysis, TCR nucleotide sequences were compared against IMGT/GENE-DB human TR gene sequences so that V and J genes could be assigned. A later analysis assigned CDR3 sequences and most-parsimonious VDJ recombination scenarios with the TCRdist pipeline. In a later analysis, every TCR beta chain was defined by the combination of its CDR3 amino acid sequence and its V-gene family, and reads without a unique V-gene family were dropped. As a way to deal with suspected cross-contamination and a sequencing artifact, a later analysis dropped more than 500 nucleotide sequences that were highly shared and had low generation probability. For each public chain, a later analysis derived a clonal expansion index from normalized ranks of inferred template counts within each repertoire. In a later analysis, generation probabilities were computed using a VDJ recombination model fitted to out-of-frame rearrangements, and the results were checked against IGoR. A later analysis scored TCR-TCR, TCR-HLA and TCR-CMV co-occurrence with hypergeometric tests, applying a repertoire-size bias correction to TCR pairs. A later analysis estimated false discovery rates by permuting HLA or CMV assignments 20 times. In a later analysis, co-occurring TCRs were grouped using DBSCAN, and TCRdist sequence similarity was added for clustering within HLA-allele-positive subsets. Co-occurrence clustering excluded repertoires with fewer than 30,000 or more than 120,000 public chains, plus five with anomalous nucleotide sharing. Held by TCRdb, this immuneACCESS table contains in-frame sequences only and omits some clones. Under half of the omission traces to an unresolved V gene where checked; the cause of the rest is unknown. The V and J calls and the clone size are those of that table, but D and trimming were determined from the DNA. Present in this sample are some 240,000 clones, 80% to 95% of which were seen just once. Clones ranked in the top ten supply roughly 1.6% of the sample.

The sequenced material came from PBMCs. The sequence links TRBV6-1 to TRBJ2-5; TRBD1 is a weak D gene call, 5 bases matching. The assigned J gene may be wrong: the sequence end matches TRBJ2-7 better. The receptor comes from a girl aged 2 to 9 in good health and CMV-seronegative. CDR3 reads: CASSADTTYEQYF. In nucleotide form, the sequence is TGTGCCAGCAGTGCGGACACAACCTACGAGCAGTACTTC.